This entry describes one T cell receptor beta chain. Its matching antigen is unknown. This record belongs to a study of shared clonotypes between healthy human individuals. As for the study in general: Donor composition was a couple of women and a few men, aged 18 to 49. There were three CD4 naive, three CD4 memory, two CD8 naive and one CD8 memory plates per donor. Study-level results: Naive subsets generally had larger estimated richness than memory subsets. Though the depth was large, rarefaction showed that sorted-subset sequencing was incomplete.

CD45RO-negative CD8 cells positively selected for CCR7 made up the naive population, which excluded terminally differentiated effector memory CD45RA+ cells. Repertoires were generated with immunoSEQ multiplex PCR, while TCRdb's copy carries only in-frame clones and drops some. Here the sample spans around 2,000,000 clones, just under 95% being singletons. Germline assignment: CDR1 SGHAT and CDR2 FQNNGV. V shed 3 bases and J shed 2 bases, with 12 bases lying between them. The CDR3 length is 15 residues. Sequencing was done on a sample of naive CD8+ T cells sorted from blood. The clonotype was recovered from a man younger than 35 in good health. The chain carries TRBV11-2 and TRBJ2-3; perhaps D is TRBD1 or TRBD2 (5 bases each). The CDR3 DNA follows: TGTGCCAGCAGCTTCGGGACGGATAACACAGATACGCAGTATTTT. Its translation is CASSFGTDNTDTQYF.